This T cell receptor (beta chain) stems from a study of CD8+CD57+ T cells in acquired aplastic anemia. Study background: DNA per sorted CD4+ or CD8+ sample ranged about 0.2 to 30 ug, averaging roughly 3.5 ug. Overall study findings and caveats: Common to patients and controls were approximately 30 CD8+ CDR3 sequences.

Comments on this clonotype: What it binds is unknown.

Genomic DNA served as template for TCR beta VDJ and CDR3 profiling. TCRdb called the reads again in MiXCR, with one record for every CDR3 protein. The table has under 350,000 distinct CDR3 sequences, 55% to 65% seen once. Trimming at V came to 7 bases and at J to 10 bases, leaving 4 bases not matched to a gene. Germline V gene data show CDR1 as SQVTM and CDR2 as ANQGSEA. This CDR3 contains 11 residues. The origin of this receptor is a human donor with severe aplastic anemia or a healthy control (not recorded which). V usage is TRBV29-1 and J usage is TRBJ2-1; TRBD1 matches at 10 bases. The sequenced material came from sorted CD4+, CD8+, or CD8+CD57+ T cells (not recorded which) from PBMCs. The CDR3 sequence is CSADRGREQFF. The DNA for the CDR3 is TGCAGCGCCGACAGGGGGCGCGAGCAGTTCTTC.